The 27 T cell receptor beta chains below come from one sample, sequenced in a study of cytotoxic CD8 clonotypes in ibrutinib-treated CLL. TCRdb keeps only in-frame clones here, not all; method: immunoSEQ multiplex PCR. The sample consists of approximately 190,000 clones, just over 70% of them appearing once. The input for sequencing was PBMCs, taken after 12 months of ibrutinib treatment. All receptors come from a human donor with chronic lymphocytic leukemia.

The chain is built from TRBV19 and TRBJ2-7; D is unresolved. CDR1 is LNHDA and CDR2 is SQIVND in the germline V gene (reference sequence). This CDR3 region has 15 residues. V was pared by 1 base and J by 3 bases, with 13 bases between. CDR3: CASSIGSVRIYEQYF. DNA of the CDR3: TGTGCCAGTAGTATAGGCTCGGTGCGAATCTACGAGCAGTACTTC. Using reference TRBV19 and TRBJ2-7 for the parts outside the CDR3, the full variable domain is DGGITQSPKYLFRKEGQNVTLSCEQNLNHDAMYWYRQDPGQGLRLIYYSQIVNDFQKGDIAEGYSVSREKKESFPLTVTSAQKNPTAFYLCASSIGSVRIYEQYFGPGTRLTVT.

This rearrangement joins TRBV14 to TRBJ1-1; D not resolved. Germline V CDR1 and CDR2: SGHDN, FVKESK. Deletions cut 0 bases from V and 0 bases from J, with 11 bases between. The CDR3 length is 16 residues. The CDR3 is CASSQDLGRLNTEAFF. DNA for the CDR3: TGTGCCAGCAGCCAAGATTTGGGGAGACTGAACACTGAAGCTTTCTTT.

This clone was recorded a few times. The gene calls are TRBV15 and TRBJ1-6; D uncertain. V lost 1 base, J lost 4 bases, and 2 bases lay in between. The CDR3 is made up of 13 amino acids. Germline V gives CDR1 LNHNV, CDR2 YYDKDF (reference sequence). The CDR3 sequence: CATSRGYNSPLHF. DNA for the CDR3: TGTGCCACCAGCAGAGGGTATAATTCACCCCTCCACTTT.

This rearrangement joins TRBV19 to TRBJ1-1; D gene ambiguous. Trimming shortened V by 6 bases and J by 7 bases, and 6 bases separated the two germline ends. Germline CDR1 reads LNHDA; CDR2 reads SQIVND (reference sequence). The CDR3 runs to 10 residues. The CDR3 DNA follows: TGTGCCAGTAGGAAGGATGAAGCTTTCTTT. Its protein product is CASRKDEAFF.

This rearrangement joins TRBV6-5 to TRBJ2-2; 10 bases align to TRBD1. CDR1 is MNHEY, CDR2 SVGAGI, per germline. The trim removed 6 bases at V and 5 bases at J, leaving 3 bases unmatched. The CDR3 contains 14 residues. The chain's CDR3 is CASRDRGRTGELFF. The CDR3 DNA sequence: TGTGCCAGCAGAGACAGGGGGCGTACCGGGGAGCTGTTTTTT.

CDR3 protein: CASKASGSTYEQYF. CDR3 DNA sequence: TGTGCCAGCAAAGCTAGCGGGAGTACCTACGAGCAGTACTTC. The chain joins TRBV2 to TRBJ2-7, with 10 nucleotides matching TRBD2. CDR3 size: 14 residues. With 7 bases clipped from V and 2 bases from J, the junction kept 5 bases outside the gene matches. Germline V CDR1 and CDR2: SNHLY, FYNNEI.

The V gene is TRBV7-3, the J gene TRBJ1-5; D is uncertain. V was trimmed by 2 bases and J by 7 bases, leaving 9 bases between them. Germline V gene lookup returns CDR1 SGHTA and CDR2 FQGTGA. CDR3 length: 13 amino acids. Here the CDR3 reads CASSLGLDQPQHF. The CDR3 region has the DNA TGTGCCAGCAGCTTAGGGCTGGACCAGCCCCAGCATTTT.

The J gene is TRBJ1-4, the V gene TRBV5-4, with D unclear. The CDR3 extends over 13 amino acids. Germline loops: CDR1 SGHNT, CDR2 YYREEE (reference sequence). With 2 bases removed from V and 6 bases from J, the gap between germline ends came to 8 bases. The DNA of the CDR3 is TGTGCCAGCAGCTTAATGGCTGATGAAAAACTGTTTTTT. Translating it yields CASSLMADEKLFF.

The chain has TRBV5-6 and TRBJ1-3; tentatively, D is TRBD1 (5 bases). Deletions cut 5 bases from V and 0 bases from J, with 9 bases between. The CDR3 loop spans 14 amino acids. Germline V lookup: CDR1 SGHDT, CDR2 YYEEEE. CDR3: CASSDSRSGNTIYF. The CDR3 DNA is TGTGCCAGCAGTGACAGTCGCTCTGGAAACACCATATATTTT.

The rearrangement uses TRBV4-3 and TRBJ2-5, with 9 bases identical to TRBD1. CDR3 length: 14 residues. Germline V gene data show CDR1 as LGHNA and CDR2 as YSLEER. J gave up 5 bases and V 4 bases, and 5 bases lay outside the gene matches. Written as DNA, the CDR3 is TGCGCCAGCAGCCGGACAGGGGTCGAGGAGACCCAGTACTTC. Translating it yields CASSRTGVEETQYF.

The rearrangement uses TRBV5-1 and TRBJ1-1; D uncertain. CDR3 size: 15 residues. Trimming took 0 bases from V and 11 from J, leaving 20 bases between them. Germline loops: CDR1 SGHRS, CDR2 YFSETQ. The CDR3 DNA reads TGCGCCAGCAGCTTGGGTAGTTCTGTGCCCGAACGGGCTTTCTTT. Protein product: CASSLGSSVPERAFF.

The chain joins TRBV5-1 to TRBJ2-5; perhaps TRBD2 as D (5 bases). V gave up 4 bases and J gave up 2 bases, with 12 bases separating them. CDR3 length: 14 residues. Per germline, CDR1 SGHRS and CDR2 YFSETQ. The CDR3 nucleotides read TGCGCCAGCAGCCTTTCGGAGGAGCAAGAGACCCAGTACTTC. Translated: CASSLSEEQETQYF.

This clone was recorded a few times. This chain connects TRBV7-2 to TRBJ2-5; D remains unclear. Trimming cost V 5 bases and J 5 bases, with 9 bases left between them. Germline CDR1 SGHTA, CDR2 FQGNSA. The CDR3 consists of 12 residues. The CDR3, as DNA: TGTGCCAGCAGCCCATACGCCGAGACCCAGTACTTC. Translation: CASSPYAETQYF.

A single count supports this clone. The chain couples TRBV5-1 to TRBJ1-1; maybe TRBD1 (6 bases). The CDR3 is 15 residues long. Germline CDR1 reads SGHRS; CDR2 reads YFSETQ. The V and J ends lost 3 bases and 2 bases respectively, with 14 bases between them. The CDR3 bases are TGCGCCAGCAGCTCGGACCTCAGGGGTAACACTGAAGCTTTCTTT. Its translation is CASSSDLRGNTEAFF.

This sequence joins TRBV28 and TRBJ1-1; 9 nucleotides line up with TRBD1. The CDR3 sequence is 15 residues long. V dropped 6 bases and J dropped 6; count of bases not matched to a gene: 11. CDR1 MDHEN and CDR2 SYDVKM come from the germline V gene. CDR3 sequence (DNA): TGTGCCAGCAGAGCACCGGGACAGGGAACCCCTGAAGCTTTCTTT. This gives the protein CASRAPGQGTPEAFF.

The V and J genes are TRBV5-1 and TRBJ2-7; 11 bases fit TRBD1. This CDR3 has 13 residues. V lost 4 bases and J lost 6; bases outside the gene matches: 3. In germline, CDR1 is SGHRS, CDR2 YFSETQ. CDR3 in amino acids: CASSPGQGGEQYF. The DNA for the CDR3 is TGCGCCAGCAGCCCGGGACAGGGGGGCGAGCAGTACTTC.

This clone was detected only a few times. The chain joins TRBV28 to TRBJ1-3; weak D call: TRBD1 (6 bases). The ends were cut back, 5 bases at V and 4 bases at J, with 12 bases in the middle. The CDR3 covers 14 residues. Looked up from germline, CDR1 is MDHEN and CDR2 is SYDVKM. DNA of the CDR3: TGTGCCAGCAGTATGCCAGGGGCCGGAAACACCATATATTTT. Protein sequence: CASSMPGAGNTIYF.

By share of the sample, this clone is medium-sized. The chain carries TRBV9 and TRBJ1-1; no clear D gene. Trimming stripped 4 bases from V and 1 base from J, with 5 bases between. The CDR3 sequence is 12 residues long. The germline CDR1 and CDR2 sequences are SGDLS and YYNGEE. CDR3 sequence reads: CASSPANTEAFF. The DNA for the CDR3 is TGTGCCAGCAGCCCAGCGAACACTGAAGCTTTCTTT.

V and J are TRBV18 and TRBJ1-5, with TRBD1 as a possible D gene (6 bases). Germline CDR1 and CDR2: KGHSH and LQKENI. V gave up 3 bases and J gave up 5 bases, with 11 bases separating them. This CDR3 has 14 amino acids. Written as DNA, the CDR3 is TGTGCCAGCTCACCGGGACAAGGGCATCAGCCCCAGCATTTT. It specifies CASSPGQGHQPQHF.

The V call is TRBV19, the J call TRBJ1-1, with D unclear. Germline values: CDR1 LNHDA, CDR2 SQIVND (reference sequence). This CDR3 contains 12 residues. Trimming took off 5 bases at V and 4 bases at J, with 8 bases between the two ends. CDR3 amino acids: CASSSRGTEAFF. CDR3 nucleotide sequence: TGTGCCAGTAGTTCCCGGGGCACTGAAGCTTTCTTT.

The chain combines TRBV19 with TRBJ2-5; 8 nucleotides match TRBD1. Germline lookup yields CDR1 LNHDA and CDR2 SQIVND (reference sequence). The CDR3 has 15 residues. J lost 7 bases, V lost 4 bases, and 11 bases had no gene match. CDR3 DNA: TGTGCCAGTAGTAGTCAGGGGGCGAGATCGTCGACCCAGTACTTC. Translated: CASSSQGARSSTQYF.

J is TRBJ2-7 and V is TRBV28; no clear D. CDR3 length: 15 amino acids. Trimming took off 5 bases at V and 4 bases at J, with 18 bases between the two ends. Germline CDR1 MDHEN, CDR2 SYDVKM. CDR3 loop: CASSTLTFTRYEQYF. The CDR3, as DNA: TGTGCCAGCAGTACCCTTACCTTTACGAGGTACGAGCAGTACTTC.

The CDR3 DNA sequence: TGTGCCAGCAGCTTGGAGAGGCGGGGCCTCTATGGCTACACCTTC. It translates to CASSLERRGLYGYTF. The chain has TRBV5-5 and TRBJ1-2; D perhaps matches TRBD1 (5 bases). V was pared by 0 bases and J by 4 bases, with 13 bases between. The CDR3 is made up of 15 amino acids. Germline assignment: CDR1 SGHKS and CDR2 YYEKEE (reference sequence).

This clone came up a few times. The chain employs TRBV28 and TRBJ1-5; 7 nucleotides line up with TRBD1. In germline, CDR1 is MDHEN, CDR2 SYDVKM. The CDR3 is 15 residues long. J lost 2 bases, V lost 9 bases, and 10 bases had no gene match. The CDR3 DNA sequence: TGTGCCAGTGTAACAGGGGAAGGTGGCAATCAGCCCCAGCATTTT. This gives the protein CASVTGEGGNQPQHF.

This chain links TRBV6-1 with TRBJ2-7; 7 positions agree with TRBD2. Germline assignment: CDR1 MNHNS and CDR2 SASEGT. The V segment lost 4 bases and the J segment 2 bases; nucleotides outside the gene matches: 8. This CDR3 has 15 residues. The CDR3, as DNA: TGTGCCAGCAGTGTAAACGGAGCGGGGCCCTACGAGCAGTACTTC. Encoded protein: CASSVNGAGPYEQYF.

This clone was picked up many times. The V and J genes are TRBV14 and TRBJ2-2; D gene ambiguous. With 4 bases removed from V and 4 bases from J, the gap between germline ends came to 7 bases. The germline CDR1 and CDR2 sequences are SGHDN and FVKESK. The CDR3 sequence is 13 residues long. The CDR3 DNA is TGTGCCAGCAGCCCGGAGATCACCGGGGAGCTGTTTTTT. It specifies CASSPEITGELFF. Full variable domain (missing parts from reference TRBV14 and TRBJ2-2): EAGVTQFPSHSVIEKGQTVTLRCDPISGHDNLYWYRRVMGKEIKFLLHFVKESKQDESGMPNNRFLAERTGGTYSTLKVQPAELEDSGVYFCASSPEITGELFFGEGSRLTVL.

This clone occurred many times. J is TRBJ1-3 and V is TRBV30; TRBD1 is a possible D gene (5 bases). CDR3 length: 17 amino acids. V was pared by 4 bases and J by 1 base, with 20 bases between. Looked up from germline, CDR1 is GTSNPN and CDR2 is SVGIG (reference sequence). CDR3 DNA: TGTGCCTGGACACCTCGGGACGGATATTTTTCTGGAAACACCATATATTTT. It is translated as CAWTPRDGYFSGNTIYF. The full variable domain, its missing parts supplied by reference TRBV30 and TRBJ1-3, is SQTIHQWPATLVQPVGSPLSLECTVEGTSNPNLYWYRQAAGRGLQLLFYSVGIGQISSEVPQNLSASRPQDRQFILSSKKLLLSDSGFYLCAWTPRDGYFSGNTIYFGEGSWLTVV.